This TCR beta chain was retrieved from a study of T cells in Graves' hyperthyroidism and ophthalmopathy. General study findings and limits: Researchers found most expanded thyroid clonotypes above 0.001 in blood as well. The model forecast ophthalmopathy, anticipating it by a median around 6.4 months before onset.

Germline V gene lookup returns CDR1 SEHNR and CDR2 FQNEAQ (reference sequence). This CDR3 comprises 17 residues. J gave up 2 bases and V 1 base, and 3 bases lay outside the gene matches. This clonotype was observed a handful of times. No antigen is known for it. From RNA transcripts, TCR beta CDR3 regions were amplified. The HTBI primer set was used in a first-round RT-PCR of the TCR CDR3. TCRdb reprocessed the multiplex PCR reads via MiXCR and lists one record per CDR3 protein. Of some 400,000 distinct CDR3 sequences listed, 14% are singletons. The receptor was derived from a woman aged 60-75 years with Graves' hyperthyroidism. J is TRBJ2-2 and V is TRBV7-9; 11 bases agree with TRBD2. The sequencing input was blood. CDR3 nucleotides: TGTGCCAGCAGCTTAGGAGGGACTAGCGGCAACACCGGGGAGCTGTTTTTT. This codes for CASSLGGTSGNTGELFF.